This T cell receptor beta chain was recovered during a study of T cell responses to AZD1222 COVID-19 vaccine. About the study: The study pooled second doses at about 4 or about 12 weeks. Whole-study results and caveats: Spike-specific TCRs gained breadth and depth after people received two AZD1222 doses.

Germline CDR1 and CDR2: LNHNV and YYDKDF (reference sequence). The length of the CDR3 is 17 residues. The J segment lost 8 bases and the V segment lost 0 bases, leaving 13 bases of the junction unmatched. Comments on this clone: Its cognate antigen is unknown.

Using immunoSEQ multiplex PCR, the repertoire was profiled, and TCRdb retains in-frame clones only, with some absent. Altogether some 87,000 clones are present, approximately 90% being singletons, with the ten largest covering just over 30%. Source: peripheral blood, taken on day 0 of AZD1222 vaccination. This clonotype originated in an adult in good health. V and J are TRBV15 and TRBJ2-1; 7 bases match TRBD2. CDR3 loop: CATSRDRGEGLIDEQFF. The CDR3 coding sequence is TGTGCCACCAGCAGAGATAGAGGGGAGGGCCTTATCGATGAGCAGTTCTTC.